Below are 25 T cell receptor beta chains sequenced from a single sample in a study of tumor-infiltrating lymphocytes in localized non-small cell lung cancer. Measured with immunoSEQ multiplex PCR; TCRdb has only the in-frame clones, and not every one. This sample carries some 9,700 clones, approximately 82% of them seen once, and the ten largest clones take about 6.9%. Material: uninvolved lung tissue not adjacent to the tumor. These receptors were taken from a human donor with non-small cell lung cancer.

V usage is TRBV6-5 and J usage is TRBJ2-7; D possibly uses TRBD1 or TRBD2 (5 bases each). V lost 0 bases and J 2 bases, leaving 11 bases between the germline ends. CDR1 is MNHEY, CDR2 SVGAGI, per germline. This CDR3 comprises 15 residues. CDR3 region: CASSYSGRLTYEQYF. As DNA, the CDR3 is TGTGCCAGCAGTTACTCGGGACGGTTAACCTACGAGCAGTACTTC.

This chain connects TRBV7-8 to TRBJ2-5; tentatively, D is TRBD1 (6 bases). The CDR3 sequence is 14 residues long. The V end lost 1 base, the J end lost 2 bases, and 8 bases lay between the germline ends. Germline V lookup: CDR1 SGHVS, CDR2 FQNEAQ. In nucleotides, the CDR3 is TGTGCCAGCAGCTTAGGGACAGTACAAGAGACCCAGTACTTC. Amino acids: CASSLGTVQETQYF. The whole variable domain, filled in from reference TRBV7-8 and TRBJ2-5, reads GAGVSQSPRYKVAKRGQDVALRCDPISGHVSLFWYQQALGQGPEFLTYFQNEAQLDKSGLPSDRFFAERPEGSVSTLKIQRTQQEDSAVYLCASSLGTVQETQYFGPGTRLLVL.

The chain links TRBV9 to TRBJ2-7, with D perhaps matching TRBD2 (6 bases). Trimming left V 4 bases short and J 4 bases short, with 12 bases between. The germline V gene encodes CDR1 SGDLS and CDR2 YYNGEE. There are 13 residues in the CDR3. DNA of the CDR3: TGTGCCAGCAGCTCGGGACTTTTTTACGAGCAGTACTTC. The encoded protein is CASSSGLFYEQYF.

This clone has just one count. This chain links TRBV5-1 with TRBJ1-1; D possibly corresponds to TRBD1 (6 bases). The germline gives CDR1 SGHRS, CDR2 YFSETQ. The CDR3 length is 13 residues. Between the trimmed V and J ends, which lost 8 bases and 0 bases, there was a span of 11 bases. The CDR3 nucleotides are TGCGCCAGTCGACAGGAGATGAACACTGAAGCTTTCTTT. Amino acids: CASRQEMNTEAFF.

The chain has TRBV19 and TRBJ1-4; 10 nucleotides match TRBD1. The CDR3 covers 14 residues. Looked up from germline, CDR1 is LNHDA and CDR2 is SQIVND (reference sequence). V shed 5 bases, J shed 7 bases, and the junction held 4 bases outside the gene matches. Here the CDR3 reads CASSRGQGGEKLFF. CDR3 DNA sequence: TGTGCCAGTAGTCGCGGACAGGGGGGTGAAAAACTGTTTTTT.

Only a few counts were recorded for this clone. This rearrangement joins TRBV5-1 to TRBJ2-7, with 14 bases identical to TRBD2. Germline V CDR1 and CDR2: SGHRS, YFSETQ. The CDR3 contains 18 residues. V lost 0 bases and J lost 0; bases outside the gene matches: 5. In DNA, the CDR3 is TGCGCCAGCAGCTTGGGACTAGCGGGAGGGCCTGACTCCTACGAGCAGTACTTC. The encoded protein is CASSLGLAGGPDSYEQYF.

The chain has TRBV28 and TRBJ1-4; D call uncertain. Between the trimmed V and J ends, which lost 4 bases and 3 bases, there was a span of 15 bases. Germline CDR1 is MDHEN and CDR2 is SYDVKM. This CDR3 has 16 residues. CDR3 coding DNA: TGTGCCAGCAGTTCCCCGTTCCGGACGGCTAATGAAAAACTGTTTTTT. Translating gives CASSSPFRTANEKLFF.

This chain uses TRBV4-3 with TRBJ2-5, with 14 bases that match TRBD2. V gave up 1 base and J gave up 1 base; unmatched junction bases: 2. Germline V gives CDR1 LGHNA, CDR2 YSLEER. The CDR3 runs 17 residues. The CDR3 region has the DNA TGCGCCAGCAGCCAAGGACTAGCGGGGGGGGGCCAAGAGACCCAGTACTTC. Protein product: CASSQGLAGGGQETQYF.

The chain uses TRBV7-8 and TRBJ2-7; possibly TRBD1 or TRBD2 for D (5 bases each). V lost 1 base, J lost 1 base, and 8 bases lay in between. The germline gives CDR1 SGHVS, CDR2 FQNEAQ. The CDR3 loop spans 14 amino acids. CDR3 protein: CASSLGDGSYEQYF. For the CDR3, the DNA is TGTGCCAGCAGCTTAGGGGACGGATCCTACGAGCAGTACTTC.

The rearrangement links TRBV7-9 to TRBJ2-7, with D perhaps matching TRBD2 (5 bases). Germline CDR1 is SEHNR and CDR2 is FQNEAQ (reference sequence). V lost 11 bases and J 2 bases, leaving 13 bases between the germline ends. This CDR3 spans 12 amino acids. The DNA of the CDR3 is TGTGCCGTCGGGGATACACCCTACGAGCAGTACTTC. This codes for CAVGDTPYEQYF.

The rearrangement uses TRBV4-1 and TRBJ1-5, with D tentatively TRBD1 (5 bases). This CDR3 is built from 17 residues. V gave up 0 bases and J gave up 1 base, with 13 bases separating them. The germline gives CDR1 MGHRA, CDR2 YSYEKL. The CDR3 nucleotides read TGCGCCAGCAGCCAAGATGGGACGGGACTAAGCAATCAGCCCCAGCATTTT. Translation gives CASSQDGTGLSNQPQHF.

The V gene is TRBV11-2, the J gene TRBJ2-2, with D possibly matching TRBD1 (6 bases). V lost 3 bases and J 2 bases, leaving 10 bases between the germline ends. Germline values: CDR1 SGHAT, CDR2 FQNNGV. The CDR3 sequence is 15 residues long. CDR3 nucleotide sequence: TGTGCCAGCAGCTTGACCGGGACAAACACCGGGGAGCTGTTTTTT. It translates to CASSLTGTNTGELFF.

This chain uses TRBV4-2 with TRBJ2-5; 12 bases are a match to TRBD2. Germline V gene lookup returns CDR1 LGHNA and CDR2 YNFKEQ. The CDR3 length is 15 residues. Trimming removed 4 bases from V and 5 bases from J; junction bases left unmatched: 5. CDR3 in DNA: TGTGCCAGCAGCCCGACTAGCGGGGGTAGGGAGACCCAGTACTTC. Protein sequence: CASSPTSGGRETQYF.

In its sample, this clone ranks as medium-sized (0.01 to 0.1%). The rearrangement uses TRBV4-3 and TRBJ2-7; a weak D match, TRBD2 (5 bases). The V and J ends lost 4 bases and 5 bases respectively, with 18 bases between them. Germline assignment: CDR1 LGHNA and CDR2 YSLEER. CDR3 length: 15 amino acids. The CDR3 DNA sequence: TGCGCCAGCAGCCCTCGCCGGGGAGACACCGACGAGCAGTACTTC. Amino acids: CASSPRRGDTDEQYF.

In DNA form, the CDR3 reads TGTGCCAGCAGCCAACTACTAGCGGGGGGGCGGGGTCAAGAGACCCAGTACTTC. Translating gives CASSQLLAGGRGQETQYF. The chain couples TRBV4-2 to TRBJ2-5; TRBD2 agrees at 13 bases. The V gene's germline CDR1 is LGHNA and CDR2 YNFKEQ. There are 18 residues in the CDR3. Trimming took 2 bases from V and 2 from J; bases not matched to a gene: 8.

The genes are TRBV9 and TRBJ2-3; TRBD2 aligns across 9 bases. Trimming at V came to 5 bases and at J to 3 bases, leaving 25 bases not matched to a gene. This CDR3 comprises 21 residues. Per the germline V gene, CDR1 is SGDLS and CDR2 is YYNGEE. Here the CDR3 reads CASSFNPSGVWEPGQTDTQYF. In nucleotides, the CDR3 is TGTGCCAGCAGTTTCAACCCTAGCGGGGTGTGGGAGCCCGGCCAGACAGATACGCAGTATTTT. Filled out from reference TRBV9 and TRBJ2-3, the complete variable domain reads DSGVTQTPKHLITATGQRVTLRCSPRSGDLSVYWYQQSLDQGLQFLIQYYNGEERAKGNILERFSAQQFPDLHSELNLSSLELGDSALYFCASSFNPSGVWEPGQTDTQYFGPGTRLTVL.

This chain uses TRBV6-1 with TRBJ1-1; possible D gene TRBD1, 5 bases. CDR1 is MNHNS and CDR2 is SASEGT in the germline V gene. Trimming pared 11 bases from V and 1 base from J, leaving 14 bases between. The CDR3 is made up of 13 amino acids. CDR3 sequence reads: CASRGGSNTEAFF. The CDR3, as DNA: TGTGCCTCCCGTGGGGGGTCGAACACTGAAGCTTTCTTT.

This rearrangement joins TRBV5-1 to TRBJ1-5, with unresolved D. The CDR3 totals 13 residues. Germline V gives CDR1 SGHRS, CDR2 YFSETQ. The germline V and J ends were trimmed by 3 bases and 1 base, with 5 bases remaining between them. The CDR3 protein is CASSYDSNQPQHF. CDR3 DNA: TGCGCCAGCAGCTACGACAGCAATCAGCCCCAGCATTTT.

The rearrangement links TRBV7-8 to TRBJ2-7; D remains ambiguous. This CDR3 has 17 amino acids. From germline, CDR1 is SGHVS and CDR2 FQNEAQ. V was trimmed by 5 bases and J by 2 bases, leaving 22 bases between them. CDR3 bases: TGTGCCAGCAGCCTTATGGGCGACTCCCCTTTCCCCTACGAGCAGTACTTC. It translates to CASSLMGDSPFPYEQYF.

The J gene is TRBJ2-1, the V gene TRBV5-1; no firm D call. The CDR3 has 15 amino acids. Germline loops: CDR1 SGHRS, CDR2 YFSETQ. The V end was cut by 0 bases, the J end by 0 bases, with 7 bases between. This CDR3 reads CASSLEGGSYNEQFF. The CDR3 bases are TGCGCCAGCAGCTTGGAGGGCGGCTCCTACAATGAGCAGTTCTTC.

This chain links TRBV7-6 with TRBJ2-7; 7 bases fit TRBD1. V shed 1 base and J 1 base; nucleotides not matched to a gene: 4. Looked up from germline, CDR1 is SGHVS and CDR2 is FNYEAQ. The CDR3 consists of 15 residues. The CDR3 loop reads CASSLDRGMSYEQYF. The DNA for the CDR3 is TGTGCCAGCAGCTTAGACAGGGGAATGTCCTACGAGCAGTACTTC. Supplemented by reference TRBV7-6 and TRBJ2-7, the full variable domain reads GAGVSQSPRYKVTKRGQDVALRCDPISGHVSLYWYRQALGQGPEFLTYFNYEAQQDKSGLPNDRFSAERPEGSISTLTIQRTEQRDSAMYRCASSLDRGMSYEQYFGPGTRLTVT.

This clone has a handful of counts. The V gene is TRBV27, the J gene TRBJ1-6; TRBD1 matches at 8 bases. Trimming at V came to 3 bases and at J to 7 bases, leaving 5 bases not matched to a gene. The CDR3 covers 15 residues. CDR1 and CDR2 from the germline V gene are MNHEY and SMNVEV (reference sequence). The chain's CDR3 is CASSFFTGGNSPLHF. DNA for the CDR3: TGTGCCAGCAGTTTTTTTACAGGGGGGAATTCACCCCTCCACTTT.

The V gene is TRBV28, the J gene TRBJ1-2; a possible D gene is TRBD1 (5 bases). The V gene's germline CDR1 is MDHEN and CDR2 SYDVKM. V was pared by 6 bases and J by 2 bases, with 16 bases between. The CDR3 runs to 15 residues. CDR3 bases: TGTGCCAGCAGGCCCCGTGCGTCAGGGAACTATGGCTACACCTTC. This encodes CASRPRASGNYGYTF.

The J gene is TRBJ2-1, the V gene TRBV10-3; TRBD2 agrees at 7 bases. The CDR3 runs 16 residues. Trimming at V came to 2 bases and at J to 4 bases, leaving 8 bases not matched to a gene. Germline assignment: CDR1 ENHRY and CDR2 SYGVKD. DNA of the CDR3: TGTGCCATCAGTGAGGGTGGGGAGGGCCATTACAATGAGCAGTTCTTC. This gives the protein CAISEGGEGHYNEQFF.

V usage is TRBV6-5 and J usage is TRBJ2-1; TRBD2 matches 11 bases. The CDR3 runs 13 residues. The germline V gene has CDR1 MNHEY and CDR2 SVGAGI. The trim removed 7 bases at V and 7 bases at J, leaving 3 bases unmatched. The CDR3 sequence: CASNLAGGNEQFF. CDR3 DNA: TGTGCCAGCAACCTAGCGGGAGGAAATGAGCAGTTCTTC.